One sample yielded the 9 T cell receptor beta chains listed below, sequenced in a study of cytomegalovirus exposure and HLA in healthy donors. The PCR was carried out with 60 Vbeta primers and 13 Jbeta primers. Assay used: immunoSEQ multiplex PCR; TCRdb lists only in-frame clones, some missing. The sample holds roughly 200,000 clones, 77% seen once. Specimen: PBMCs. The receptor source for this set is a woman aged 55-70 years in good health and CMV-seropositive.

The chain carries TRBV28 and TRBJ2-3; TRBD2 matches 7 bases. The CDR3 totals 18 residues. CDR1 and CDR2 (germline): MDHEN, SYDVKM. Trimming took 4 bases from V and 6 from J; bases not matched to a gene: 19. The CDR3 DNA follows: TGTGCCAGCAGTTCGGTTCCCGGACTAGGTATATCATCGGATACGCAGTATTTT. It yields the protein CASSSVPGLGISSDTQYF.

This chain links TRBV5-6 with TRBJ2-1, with 10 bases that match TRBD2. The V gene end was trimmed by 2 bases and the J gene end by 6 bases; junction bases not matched to a gene: 5. Per germline, CDR1 SGHDT and CDR2 YYEEEE. The CDR3 has 15 residues. The CDR3 nucleotides are TGTGCCAGCAGCTTTGAAGTAGCGGGGGGCAATGAGCAGTTCTTC. It specifies CASSFEVAGGNEQFF.

The rearrangement joins TRBV5-8 to TRBJ1-5; D possibly corresponds to TRBD1 (5 bases). V was shortened by 0 bases and J by 0 bases, with 10 bases between the two germline ends. CDR1 is SGHTS and CDR2 is YDEGEE in the germline V gene. The length of the CDR3 is 16 residues. The CDR3 region is CASSLGRGNSNQPQHF. DNA for the CDR3: TGTGCCAGCAGCTTGGGCCGGGGGAATAGCAATCAGCCCCAGCATTTT.

The chain carries TRBV28 and TRBJ2-2; 8 bases align to TRBD2. The CDR3 contains 15 residues. Germline loops: CDR1 MDHEN, CDR2 SYDVKM. The V segment lost 3 bases and the J segment 4 bases; nucleotides outside the gene matches: 4. CDR3 residues: CASSFQAGATGELFF. The CDR3 nucleotides read TGTGCCAGCAGTTTCCAAGCGGGGGCCACCGGGGAGCTGTTTTTT.

This clone was detected once. This chain links TRBV11-1 with TRBJ2-5, with 10 bases fitting TRBD2. The J segment lost 4 bases and the V segment lost 4 bases, leaving 6 bases of the junction unmatched. The germline V gene encodes CDR1 SGHAT and CDR2 FQDESV (reference sequence). The CDR3 extends over 15 amino acids. CDR3 DNA sequence: TGTGCCAGCAGCTCCTTAGCGGGAGGTGTAGAGACCCAGTACTTC. It is translated as CASSSLAGGVETQYF. The variable domain in full, with the rest retrieved from reference TRBV11-1 and TRBJ2-5, is EAEVAQSPRYKITEKSQAVAFWCDPISGHATLYWYRQILGQGPELLVQFQDESVVDDSQLPKDRFSAERLKGVDSTLKIQPAELGDSAMYLCASSSLAGGVETQYFGPGTRLLVL.

The rearrangement uses TRBV28 and TRBJ1-3, with TRBD1 matching over 9 bases. This CDR3 has 16 amino acids. Losses at the gene ends were 1 base for V and 0 bases for J; bases not matched to a gene: 1. Germline V gives CDR1 MDHEN, CDR2 SYDVKM. The CDR3 DNA follows: TGTGCCAGCAGTTTATCGGACAGGGGCTCTGGAAACACCATATATTTT. It specifies CASSLSDRGSGNTIYF.

The gene calls are TRBV30 and TRBJ2-2; D gene unclear. Germline values: CDR1 GTSNPN, CDR2 SVGIG (reference sequence). The CDR3 has 14 residues. Trimming removed 0 bases from V and 3 bases from J, with 8 bases in between. CDR3 coding DNA: TGTGCCTGGAGTGTATTAATCGACACCGGGGAGCTGTTTTTT. The encoded protein is CAWSVLIDTGELFF.

The CDR3: CASSDGTGGEAFF. Here the CDR3 DNA reads TGTGCCAGCAGTGACGGGACAGGGGGCGAAGCTTTCTTT. The chain uses TRBV27 and TRBJ1-1; 12 nucleotides match TRBD1. This CDR3 has 13 residues. Trimming took 5 bases from V and 8 from J; bases not matched to a gene: 3. CDR1 is MNHEY and CDR2 is SMNVEV in the germline V gene (reference sequence).

The J gene is TRBJ1-5, the V gene TRBV5-4; TRBD1 aligns across 10 bases. Germline loops: CDR1 SGHNT, CDR2 YYREEE (reference sequence). The CDR3 sequence is 15 residues long. Germline trimming cut 4 bases from V and 6 bases from J; bases unmatched to any gene: 7. This CDR3 reads CASSAGTGVSQPQHF. The DNA of the CDR3 is TGTGCCAGCAGCGCCGGGACAGGGGTTAGTCAGCCCCAGCATTTT.